The 4 T cell receptor beta chains reported below all come from one sample, sequenced in a study of T cell responses to AZD1222 COVID-19 vaccine. The repertoire was sequenced with immunoSEQ multiplex PCR; TCRdb's copy has only in-frame clones and lacks some. The table has 150,000 to 180,000 clones, around 90% seen once. Here the sequenced sample was peripheral blood, taken on day 0 of AZD1222 vaccination. All receptors come from an adult in good health.

This clone was detected only once. V usage is TRBV7-9 and J usage is TRBJ1-4, with a possible D match to TRBD1 (6 bases). V was trimmed by 4 bases and J by 6 bases, leaving 12 bases between them. The CDR3 runs 14 residues. The germline V gene has CDR1 SEHNR and CDR2 FQNEAQ (reference sequence). The chain's CDR3 is CASSSGRGDEKLFF. The CDR3 nucleotides are TGTGCCAGCAGCTCCGGCAGGGGAGATGAAAAACTGTTTTTT.

V usage is TRBV5-4 and J usage is TRBJ2-7, with 12 bases fitting TRBD2. Germline CDR1 reads SGHNT; CDR2 reads YYREEE (reference sequence). The J segment lost 4 bases and the V segment lost 2 bases, leaving 7 bases of the junction unmatched. The CDR3 length is 16 residues. CDR3 sequence: CASSFTLAGGVYEQYF. The CDR3 DNA sequence: TGTGCCAGCAGCTTCACCCTAGCGGGAGGGGTATACGAGCAGTACTTC.

This chain connects TRBV6-2 or TRBV6-3 to TRBJ1-1; D possibly corresponds to TRBD1 (6 bases). Trimming shortened V by 0 bases and J by 14 bases, and 16 bases separated the two germline ends. CDR3 length equals 13 residues. Per germline, CDR1 MNHEY and CDR2 SVGEGT. CDR3 sequence: CASSYSNSGGHFF. The CDR3 bases are TGTGCCAGCAGTTACTCGAATTCCGGGGGACACTTCTTT.

This clone was observed a handful of times. The chain combines TRBV18 with TRBJ1-4, with TRBD1 matching over 8 bases. The CDR3 sequence is 17 residues long. Germline V gene sequence: CDR1 KGHSH, CDR2 LQKENI. The V and J ends lost 2 bases and 6 bases, in that order; junction bases with no gene match: 11. CDR3 bases: TGTGCCAGCTCACCATTTTCTTCGGACAGGGTACATGAAAAACTGTTTTTT. Translated: CASSPFSSDRVHEKLFF.